What follows are 26 T cell receptor beta chains derived from one specimen sequenced in a study of cytomegalovirus exposure and HLA in healthy donors. Primers included in the PCR were 60 Vbeta and 13 Jbeta primers. The data were produced by immunoSEQ multiplex PCR, yet TCRdb's version contains in-frame clones alone and is incomplete. Of roughly 200,000 clones listed, about 9% are singletons. Sequencing was carried out using PBMCs. These receptors originate from a young woman in good health and CMV-seropositive.

Concerning this clone: The germline gene is not matched at one end of the junction; a read error may be the cause. In nucleotides, the CDR3 is TGTGCCAGCAGCATGACAGGACTAGTTCCCGTCTTC. Protein product: CASSMTGLVPVF. This sequence joins TRBV7-2 and TRBJ2-1; D perhaps matches TRBD2 (7 bases). The CDR3 is 12 residues long. Germline CDR1 and CDR2: SGHTA and FQGNSA.

This clone showed up just a few times. V is TRBV4-1 and J is TRBJ2-1; the match to TRBD2 covers 8 bases. CDR3 length equals 15 residues. J lost 5 bases, V lost 2 bases, and 5 bases had no gene match. Germline V gene lookup returns CDR1 MGHRA and CDR2 YSYEKL. CDR3 residues: CASSQRKLADNEQFF. DNA for the CDR3: TGCGCCAGCAGCCAACGTAAACTAGCGGACAATGAGCAGTTCTTC.

The chain couples TRBV7-9 to TRBJ2-7, with TRBD1 matching over 7 bases. With V trimmed by 7 bases and J by 2 bases, 11 bases remained unmatched. The CDR3 consists of 15 residues. Germline-derived CDR1 and CDR2 are SEHNR and FQNEAQ (reference sequence). CDR3 DNA sequence: TGTGCCAGCACCGGTAACCGGGACAGCCCCTACGAGCAGTACTTC. Translated: CASTGNRDSPYEQYF.

This clone came up a few times. This sequence joins TRBV19 and TRBJ1-5; tentatively, D is TRBD1 (5 bases). Deletions cut 7 bases from V and 4 bases from J, with 17 bases between. CDR1 is LNHDA and CDR2 is SQIVND in the germline V gene (reference sequence). The CDR3 runs 15 residues. Here the CDR3 reads CASTYGGNLNQPQHF. The CDR3 DNA is TGTGCCAGTACATACGGGGGAAACCTGAATCAGCCCCAGCATTTT.

The rearrangement uses TRBV19 and TRBJ2-4; TRBD1 agrees at 7 bases. V shed 3 bases and J 10 bases; nucleotides not matched to a gene: 3. Germline values: CDR1 LNHDA, CDR2 SQIVND (reference sequence). The CDR3 contains 12 residues. CDR3 sequence (DNA): TGTGCCAGTAGTATTCCGGGACAGATTCAGTACTTC. The encoded protein is CASSIPGQIQYF. The full variable domain, completed using reference TRBV19 and TRBJ2-4, is DGGITQSPKYLFRKEGQNVTLSCEQNLNHDAMYWYRQDPGQGLRLIYYSQIVNDFQKGDIAEGYSVSREKKESFPLTVTSAQKNPTAFYLCASSIPGQIQYFGAGTRLSVL.

In its sample, this clone was seen a few times. The chain joins TRBV20-1 to TRBJ1-1, with D tentatively TRBD1 (5 bases). CDR3 length equals 11 residues. The ends were cut back, 3 bases at V and 11 bases at J, with 13 bases in the middle. The germline V gene encodes CDR1 DFQATT and CDR2 SNEGSKA (reference sequence). The CDR3 protein is CSASWGDAAFF. The CDR3 DNA follows: TGCAGTGCTAGCTGGGGGGACGCGGCTTTCTTT.

V usage is TRBV11-2 and J usage is TRBJ2-7; 9 bases match TRBD2. There are 16 residues in the CDR3. V dropped 3 bases and J dropped 3; count of bases not matched to a gene: 9. Per the germline V gene, CDR1 is SGHAT and CDR2 is FQNNGV. The CDR3 here is CASSFESSGIGYEQYF. CDR3 sequence (DNA): TGTGCCAGCAGCTTCGAGTCTAGCGGGATTGGCTACGAGCAGTACTTC.

The table lists this clone with a few counts. The V call is TRBV25-1, the J call TRBJ1-1; TRBD1 matches 7 bases. CDR1 and CDR2 (germline): MGHDK, SYGVNS. This CDR3 contains 15 residues. V was clipped by 3 bases and J by 3 bases; unmatched bases: 7. The CDR3, as DNA: TGTGCCAGCAGTGATTCCAGGGGGGTTCACACTGAAGCTTTCTTT. Protein product: CASSDSRGVHTEAFF.

This clone showed up just a few times. The junction and the germline gene differ at one end; a read error may be behind it. The V call is TRBV6-1, the J call TRBJ1-4, with no clear D. This CDR3 spans 13 amino acids. The germline V gene encodes CDR1 MNHNS and CDR2 SASEGT. The CDR3 loop reads CASREGVGEKLFF. The CDR3 DNA reads TGTGCCAGCAGAGAAGGAGTGGGCGAAAAACTGTTTTTT.

The chain links TRBV6-5 to TRBJ2-2, with 8 nucleotides matching TRBD2. CDR3 length equals 14 residues. J lost 8 bases, V lost 2 bases, and 4 bases had no gene match. CDR1 is MNHEY, CDR2 SVGAGI, per germline. CDR3 residues: CASSYELAGGELFF. The CDR3 nucleotides read TGTGCCAGCAGTTACGAGCTAGCGGGTGGGGAGCTGTTTTTT.

This chain connects TRBV6-1 to TRBJ2-1; tentatively, D is TRBD2 (7 bases). This CDR3 has 12 amino acids. V was cut by 11 bases and J by 9 bases, with 17 bases left in between. In germline, CDR1 is MNHNS, CDR2 SASEGT. CDR3 in amino acids: CAGRRGGGEQFF. The CDR3, as DNA: TGTGCCGGCCGAAGGGGGGGCGGTGAGCAGTTCTTC.

The table lists this clone with a count of one. V gene TRBV27 combines with J gene TRBJ2-1; tentative D call: TRBD1 (5 bases). The CDR3 totals 15 residues. V was cut by 4 bases and J by 4 bases, with 14 bases left in between. Germline CDR1 MNHEY, CDR2 SMNVEV (reference sequence). The CDR3 sequence: CASSSLGPGYNEQFF. DNA for the CDR3: TGTGCCAGCAGTTCATTAGGCCCAGGGTACAATGAGCAGTTCTTC.

The chain combines TRBV5-1 with TRBJ2-3; D unresolved. Trimming took 8 bases from V and 5 from J, leaving 15 bases between them. The V gene's germline CDR1 is SGHRS and CDR2 YFSETQ. The CDR3 runs to 13 residues. The CDR3 sequence is CARSNEVGDTQYF. In DNA, the CDR3 is TGCGCCAGAAGCAATGAGGTTGGAGATACGCAGTATTTT.

The J gene is TRBJ2-7, the V gene TRBV5-6; possibly TRBD2 for D (5 bases). CDR3 length: 14 residues. Germline-derived CDR1 and CDR2 are SGHDT and YYEEEE. V lost 5 bases to trimming and J lost 4 bases, with 16 bases between them. Here the CDR3 DNA reads TGTGCCAGCAGTTTAGACGGGGATCTTTACGAGCAGTACTTC. Protein sequence: CASSLDGDLYEQYF.

Concerning this clone: The junction shows a germline mismatch at one end, possibly a read error. The chain uses TRBV4-1 and TRBJ1-1; 10 bases are shared with TRBD1. The germline CDR1 and CDR2 sequences are MGHRA and YSYEKL. This CDR3 has 15 residues. The CDR3 DNA reads as TGCGCCAGCAGCCCGGGACAGGGGCCGAACCCTGAAGCTTTCTTT. It is translated as CASSPGQGPNPEAFF.

The V gene is TRBV5-1, the J gene TRBJ1-3; D gene ambiguous. CDR1 is SGHRS and CDR2 is YFSETQ in the germline V gene. This CDR3 is built from 16 residues. Trimming stripped 4 bases from V and 4 bases from J, with 18 bases between. CDR3 sequence: CASSPLAGKEGNTIYF. In DNA, the CDR3 is TGCGCCAGCAGCCCGCTGGCGGGAAAGGAGGGAAACACCATATATTTT.

This clone came up a few times. The chain couples TRBV19 to TRBJ2-2, with D possibly matching TRBD2 (6 bases). Germline assignment: CDR1 LNHDA and CDR2 SQIVND (reference sequence). The CDR3 contains 13 residues. Trimming shortened V by 3 bases and J by 8 bases, and 10 bases separated the two germline ends. CDR3 DNA sequence: TGTGCCAGTAGTATTGGCGGGGAGGGGGAGCTGTTTTTT. It is translated as CASSIGGEGELFF.

This clone was seen more than once but under ten times. The chain has TRBV4-1 and TRBJ2-5, with D possibly TRBD2 on 5 matching bases. The germline V gene has CDR1 MGHRA and CDR2 YSYEKL. Trimming shortened V by 3 bases and J by 5 bases, and 10 bases separated the two germline ends. The CDR3 extends over 13 amino acids. The CDR3 loop is CASSQPGKETQYF. Here the CDR3 DNA reads TGCGCCAGCAGCCAGCCGGGGAAGGAGACCCAGTACTTC.

In its sample, this clone was seen a few times. The V call is TRBV6-1, the J call TRBJ2-7; 8 bases agree with TRBD2. The CDR3 has 14 residues. Germline assignment: CDR1 MNHNS and CDR2 SASEGT. The J segment lost 0 bases and the V segment lost 5 bases, leaving 3 bases of the junction unmatched. DNA of the CDR3: TGTGCCAGCAGTCTAGCGGGCAGCTCCTACGAGCAGTACTTC. The encoded protein is CASSLAGSSYEQYF.

This chain links TRBV19 with TRBJ2-3, with D hard to call. The CDR3 totals 15 residues. The V and J ends lost 0 bases and 2 bases respectively, with 9 bases between them. Germline V gene sequence: CDR1 LNHDA, CDR2 SQIVND (reference sequence). CDR3 residues: CASSIDTRSTDTQYF. In DNA form, the CDR3 reads TGTGCCAGTAGTATAGACACGCGGTCCACAGATACGCAGTATTTT.

The CDR3: CASSEWGQQETQYF. In DNA, the CDR3 is TGTGCCAGCAGTGAATGGGGACAGCAAGAGACCCAGTACTTC. The chain joins TRBV6-5 to TRBJ2-5, with 7 bases that match TRBD1. Germline trimming cut 5 bases from V and 2 bases from J; bases unmatched to any gene: 5. The CDR3 has 14 residues. Per the germline V gene, CDR1 is MNHEY and CDR2 is SVGAGI.

This clone has more than one count but fewer than ten. V is TRBV5-1 and J is TRBJ1-2, with D hard to call. Germline CDR1 reads SGHRS; CDR2 reads YFSETQ. This CDR3 has 12 residues. V gave up 4 bases and J gave up 8 bases, with 12 bases separating them. Here the CDR3 DNA reads TGCGCCAGCAGCAATAGTGTCCGGGGCTACACCTTC. Residues: CASSNSVRGYTF.

This clone was seen only a few times. V usage is TRBV6-5 and J usage is TRBJ1-2, with 8 bases aligning to TRBD1. Unmatched junction bases numbered 5, after V lost 2 bases and J lost 6 bases. The CDR3 is made up of 14 amino acids. Germline V gene sequence: CDR1 MNHEY, CDR2 SVGAGI. CDR3 residues: CASSYPGQDHGYTF. The CDR3 DNA reads as TGTGCCAGCAGTTACCCGGGACAGGATCATGGCTACACCTTC.

The chain carries TRBV7-2 and TRBJ2-7, with D possibly being TRBD1 (5 bases). Germline lookup yields CDR1 SGHTA and CDR2 FQGNSA. Trimming stripped 1 base from V and 7 bases from J, with 14 bases between. The CDR3 sequence is 14 residues long. CDR3 sequence reads: CASSLGGRLGEQYF. The CDR3 DNA reads as TGTGCCAGCAGCTTAGGGGGCAGATTGGGGGAGCAGTACTTC.

This clone was recorded a few times. This sequence joins TRBV2 and TRBJ2-1; D remains unclear. This CDR3 is built from 12 residues. Between the trimmed V and J ends, which lost 8 bases and 0 bases, there was a span of 5 bases. Germline V gene data show CDR1 as SNHLY and CDR2 as FYNNEI. CDR3 amino acids: CASLDSYNEQFF. CDR3 bases: TGTGCCAGCCTAGACTCCTACAATGAGCAGTTCTTC. Full variable domain (missing parts from reference TRBV2 and TRBJ2-1): EPEVTQTPSHQVTQMGQEVILRCVPISNHLYFYWYRQILGQKVEFLVSFYNNEISEKSEIFDDQFSVERPDGSNFTLKIRSTKLEDSAMYFCASLDSYNEQFFGPGTRLTVL.

The chain employs TRBV29-1 and TRBJ2-7; possibly TRBD1 for D (5 bases). CDR3 length: 13 residues. The V gene lost 6 bases and the J gene lost 1 base, with 13 bases spanning the gap. Germline V lookup: CDR1 SQVTM, CDR2 ANQGSEA. The CDR3 DNA sequence: TGCAGCGTCCTCAGGGCGGCGTCCTACGAGCAGTACTTC. Protein sequence: CSVLRAASYEQYF.